Shown below are 2 T cell receptor beta chains from a single sample sequenced in a study of CD8 T cells in Susac syndrome. With random hexamers, reverse transcription was performed on about 0.5 to 1 ug of RNA. TCRdb called the immunoSEQ multiplex PCR reads again in MiXCR, with one record for every CDR3 protein. The sample consists of about 250,000 distinct CDR3 sequences, just over 90% of them appearing once. Sequencing used CD4+ T cells from PBMCs. These receptors came from a human donor with multiple sclerosis.

The CDR3 nucleotides are TGTGCCAGCAGTTACCCCGGGGTGGGGACAGATACGCAGTATTTT. It codes for CASSYPGVGTDTQYF. The chain couples TRBV6-6 to TRBJ2-3, with D perhaps matching TRBD2 (5 bases). With 2 bases removed from V and 3 bases from J, the gap between germline ends came to 12 bases. From germline, CDR1 is MNHNY and CDR2 SVGAGI (reference sequence). The CDR3 extends over 15 amino acids.

The J gene is TRBJ2-2, the V gene TRBV19; D might be TRBD1 (5 bases). This CDR3 has 14 amino acids. Trimming removed 2 bases at V and 3 bases at J, with 7 bases between. Germline V gene data show CDR1 as LNHDA and CDR2 as SQIVND (reference sequence). In DNA form, the CDR3 reads TGTGCCAGTAGTATACAGGGCCACACCGGGGAGCTGTTTTTT. It yields the protein CASSIQGHTGELFF.